The clone carrying this TCR beta chain was counted a few times. What it binds is unknown. This record comes from a study of beta chain features in type 1 diabetes. Study results and caveats: Significant though moderate, a shortening of TCRB CDR3s appeared in all four CD4+ subsets of Type 1 diabetes patients. Researchers reported that naive, central memory and Treg TCRB repertoires appeared more similar in patients than in healthy donors. VDJ junctions in type 1 diabetes patients carried more deletions and fewer insertions. Whether HLA type influences TCRB rearrangement remained unresolved here.

CD45RO/CCR7/CD25/CD127/CD95/CD27 staining was used to isolate CD4+ naive, central memory, regulatory and stem cell-like memory cells by sorting. Expressed TCRB transcripts got sequenced, as all isolated RNA was reverse transcribed. Some clones are missing from TCRdb's copy, which holds only in-frame ones; the method was immunoSEQ multiplex PCR. The top ten hold about 0.6% of the sample, which has 300,000 to 400,000 clones, 9.6% seen once. The receptor was derived from a man aged 30 to 39 with type 1 diabetes. Sequenced: central memory CD4+ T cells from blood.

This CDR3 is CASRGTGQETQYF. CDR3 DNA: TGTGCCAGCAGAGGGACAGGTCAAGAGACCCAGTACTTC. The chain links TRBV7-3 to TRBJ2-5; 8 bases map to TRBD1. Germline V CDR1 and CDR2: SGHTA, FQGTGA. Trimming at V came to 6 bases and at J to 2 bases, leaving 2 bases not matched to a gene. This CDR3 comprises 13 residues.